This TCR beta chain was profiled in a study of post-analysis software for immune sequencing data. Overall study findings and caveats: Strong co-clustering by F measure was seen for same-batch samples. Among roughly 5 TRBV segments more frequent in patients than controls were TRBV5-6, TRBV5-1 and TRBV20-1.

This clonotype was observed a handful of times. Its target is unknown. cDNA libraries for TCR beta contained unique molecular identifiers. TCRdb processed the PCR reads anew with MiXCR; each CDR3 protein has one entry. The top ten hold approximately 6% of the sample, which has about 540,000 distinct CDR3 sequences, around a third seen once. Germline V gene data show CDR1 as MNHNS and CDR2 as SASEGT. The CDR3 loop spans 15 amino acids. Material: blood. The receptor comes from a girl under 18 with multiple sclerosis. The V call is TRBV6-1, the J call TRBJ2-4; D tentatively reads TRBD1 or TRBD2 (6 bases each). The J call is uncertain, as TRBJ2-7 better fits the DNA end. The DNA of the CDR3 is TGTGCCAGCAGTGAGTTCTCGGGCCGGGGGCGCGAGCAGTACTTC. This gives the protein CASSEFSGRGREQYF.